This is a list of T cell receptor beta chains from one sample in a study of identical twins. Each CDR3 protein gets one entry after TCRdb re-called the 5' RACE reads with MiXCR. The sample holds 300,000 to 400,000 distinct CDR3 sequences, roughly an eighth seen once. These data also featured in a second study, about yellow fever vaccine responses in identical twins.

Sequencing was done on a sample of CD8+ T cells sorted from blood. These TCRs come from a woman aged 18-29 years in good health. Both conserved end residues are trimmed from each CDR3. Some rows mark clone size as missing; the rest say once, few, many or name a class of expanded clone.

J,size,V,CDR3
TRBJ1-2,.,TRBV11-1,ASSQSQGRLTANYGYT
TRBJ1-2,.,TRBV9,ASSVGTGADGYT
TRBJ1-1,.,TRBV11-2,ASSLGVGGRFPTEAF
TRBJ2-1,.,TRBV4-1,ASSQEFMVGGNEQF
TRBJ2-4,few,TRBV2,ASSEYYLAKNIQY
TRBJ2-5,few,TRBV11-1,ASSLAVRLAGTQETQY
TRBJ2-5,.,TRBV6-2/TRBV6-3,ATSAEAGPPRETQY
TRBJ1-2,.,TRBV24-1,ATSDSGYGYT
TRBJ2-3,.,TRBV13,ASSEKGTGGRSTQY
TRBJ1-5,few,TRBV7-9,ASSLVSGNGNQPQH
TRBJ1-2,few,TRBV12-3/TRBV12-4,ASSQDRLDGYT